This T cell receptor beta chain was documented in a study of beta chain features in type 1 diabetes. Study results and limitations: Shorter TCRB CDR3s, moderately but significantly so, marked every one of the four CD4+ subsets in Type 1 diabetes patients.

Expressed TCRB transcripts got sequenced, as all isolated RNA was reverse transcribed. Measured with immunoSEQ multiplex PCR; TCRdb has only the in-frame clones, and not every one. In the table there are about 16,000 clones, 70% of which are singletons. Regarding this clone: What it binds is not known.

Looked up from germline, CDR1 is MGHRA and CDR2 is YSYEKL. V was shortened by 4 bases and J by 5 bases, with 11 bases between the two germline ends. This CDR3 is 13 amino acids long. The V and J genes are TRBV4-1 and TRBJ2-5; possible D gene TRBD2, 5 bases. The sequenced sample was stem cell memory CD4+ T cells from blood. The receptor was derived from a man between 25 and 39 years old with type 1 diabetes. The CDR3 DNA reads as TGCGCCAGCAGCCGAGGGCCCCAGGAGACCCAGTACTTC. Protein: CASSRGPQETQYF.